The 6 T cell receptor beta chains presented below share a single source sample, sequenced in a study of human T cells and chemical hapten exposure. One entry per CDR3 protein results from TCRdb running MiXCR on the 5' RACE reads. The repertoire holds roughly 110,000 distinct CDR3 sequences, with 15% to 20% as singletons. Whole blood, unfractionated, served as the material for total RNA extraction. The receptors derive from a human donor in good health.

The chain joins TRBV28 to TRBJ2-7; D remains ambiguous. Germline lookup yields CDR1 MDHEN and CDR2 SYDVKM. The CDR3 loop spans 15 amino acids. Trimming removed 2 bases at V and 2 bases at J, with 13 bases between. CDR3 amino acids: CASSLDRGTPYEQYF. The CDR3 bases are TGTGCCAGCAGTTTAGATCGCGGAACTCCCTACGAGCAGTACTTC.

This clonotype was seen repeatedly, ten times or more. This chain links TRBV28 with TRBJ1-2; 9 bases are shared with TRBD1. Germline trimming cut 5 bases from V and 3 bases from J; bases unmatched to any gene: 4. In germline, CDR1 is MDHEN, CDR2 SYDVKM. The CDR3 runs to 14 residues. The CDR3 bases are TGTGCCAGCAGTACTACAGGGGGCGACTATGGCTACACCTTC. Translation: CASSTTGGDYGYTF.

This clonotype has a handful of counts. The chain links TRBV4-1 to TRBJ2-6, with TRBD1 as a possible D gene (6 bases). Germline-derived CDR1 and CDR2 are MGHRA and YSYEKL. CDR3 length equals 17 residues. Between the trimmed V and J ends, which lost 0 bases and 1 base, there was a span of 10 bases. CDR3 amino acids: CASSQDPQGSGANVLTF. The CDR3 DNA reads TGCGCCAGCAGCCAAGACCCCCAGGGGTCTGGGGCCAACGTCCTGACTTTC.

This clonotype was counted only a few times. The rearrangement joins TRBV9 to TRBJ2-3; 7 nucleotides match TRBD1. The V gene end was trimmed by 0 bases and the J gene end by 3 bases; junction bases not matched to a gene: 4. Germline CDR1 is SGDLS and CDR2 is YYNGEE. The length of the CDR3 is 15 residues. CDR3 coding DNA: TGTGCCAGCAGCGTAGGAGGGACAGTTACAGATACGCAGTATTTT. Residues: CASSVGGTVTDTQYF.

The chain employs TRBV6-5 and TRBJ2-3, with D perhaps matching TRBD2 (6 bases). The CDR3 is 14 residues long. Germline assignment: CDR1 MNHEY and CDR2 SVGAGI. Trimming removed 2 bases from V and 2 bases from J, with 8 bases in between. Written as DNA, the CDR3 is TGTGCCAGCAGTTACGGAGGGAACACAGATACGCAGTATTTT. The encoded protein is CASSYGGNTDTQYF.

This clonotype was found a few times. V and J are TRBV4-2 and TRBJ2-5; 15 nucleotides align to TRBD2. Germline V CDR1 and CDR2: LGHNA, YNFKEQ. The V and J ends lost 0 bases and 4 bases, in that order; junction bases with no gene match: 3. The CDR3 sequence is 17 residues long. Here the CDR3 reads CASSQDGTSGRPETQYF. CDR3 coding DNA: TGTGCCAGCAGCCAAGATGGGACTAGCGGGAGGCCAGAGACCCAGTACTTC.